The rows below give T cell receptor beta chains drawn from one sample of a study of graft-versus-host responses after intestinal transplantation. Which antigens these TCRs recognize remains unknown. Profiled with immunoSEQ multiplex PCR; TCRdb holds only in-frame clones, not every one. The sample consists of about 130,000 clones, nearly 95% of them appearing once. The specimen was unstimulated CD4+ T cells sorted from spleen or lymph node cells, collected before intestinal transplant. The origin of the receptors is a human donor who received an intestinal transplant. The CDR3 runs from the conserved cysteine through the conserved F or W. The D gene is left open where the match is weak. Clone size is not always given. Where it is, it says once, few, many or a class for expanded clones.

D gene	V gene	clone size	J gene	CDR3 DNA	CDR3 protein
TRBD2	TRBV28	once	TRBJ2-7	TGTGCCAGCTCCTTAGGACTAGCGGGAGTACCATACGAGCAGTACTTC	CASSLGLAGVPYEQYF
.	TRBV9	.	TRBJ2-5	TGTGCCAGCAGCGTAGCTATAGGGCAGATCCAAGAGACCCAGTACTTC	CASSVAIGQIQETQYF
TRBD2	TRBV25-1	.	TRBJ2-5	TGTGCCAGCAGCCTCAGGACTAGCGAAGAGACCCAGTACTTC	CASSLRTSEETQYF
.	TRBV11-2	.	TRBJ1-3	TGTGCCAGCAGCTTATTGGGAGGCTCTGGAAACACCATATATTTT	CASSLLGGSGNTIYF
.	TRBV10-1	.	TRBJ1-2	TGCGCCAGCGGGAAAGAATATGGCTACACCTTC	CASGKEYGYTF
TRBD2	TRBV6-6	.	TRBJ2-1	TGTGCCAGCAGTTTACTCAGTAGCGGGAGGGCCAATGAGCAGTTCTTC	CASSLLSSGRANEQFF
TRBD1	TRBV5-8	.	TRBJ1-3	TGTGCCAGCAGCTTGGGGCAGGGGGATGGAAACACCATATATTTT	CASSLGQGDGNTIYF
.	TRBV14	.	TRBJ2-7	TGTGCCAGCAGCCAGGAATACGAGCAGTACTTC	CASSQEYEQYF
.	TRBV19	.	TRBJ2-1	TGTGCCAGTAGTAGAGGGGCGGGGTACAATGAGCAGTTCTTC	CASSRGAGYNEQFF
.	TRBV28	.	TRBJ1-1	TGTGCCAGCAGTTTATGGGGGGGACGGAACACTGAAGCTTTCTTT	CASSLWGGRNTEAFF
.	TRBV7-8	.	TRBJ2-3	TGTGCCAGCAGCTTACCGGTCTCCGATACGCAGTATTTT	CASSLPVSDTQYF
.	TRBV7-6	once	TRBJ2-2	TGTGCCAGCAGCTTAGGGGGGGCCCTGGGGACCGGGGAGCTGTTTTTT	CASSLGGALGTGELFF
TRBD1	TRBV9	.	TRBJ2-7	TGTGCCAGCAGCCCGAGACAGGGGGAGAGCTACGAGCAGTACTTC	CASSPRQGESYEQYF
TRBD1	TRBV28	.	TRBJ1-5	TGTGCCAGCAGTTTATTGGACAGGGTCGCTCAGCCCCAGCATTTT	CASSLLDRVAQPQHF
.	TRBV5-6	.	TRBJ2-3	TGTGCCAGCAGCTTGGTCAGGCTGGATACGCAGTATTTT	CASSLVRLDTQYF
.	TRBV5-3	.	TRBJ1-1	TGTGCCAGATCGAACACTGAAGCTTTCTTT	CARSNTEAFF
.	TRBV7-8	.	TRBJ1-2	TGTGCCAGCAGCTTAGAGGTTTCGAAAGGGAGTGGGAGCTACACCTTC	CASSLEVSKGSGSYTF
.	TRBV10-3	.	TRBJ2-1	TGTGCCATGGGTTTAAACAATGAGCAGTTCTTC	CAMGLNNEQFF
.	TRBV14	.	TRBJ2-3	TGTGCCAGCAGCCACCGCTTTCCGCGCACAGATACGCAGTATTTT	CASSHRFPRTDTQYF
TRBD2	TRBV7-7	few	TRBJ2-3	TGTGCTAGCAGCTCCGGACTAGCGGGAGATACGCAGTATTTT	CASSSGLAGDTQYF
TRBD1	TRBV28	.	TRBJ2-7	TGTGCCAGCAGGGGGACAGGGGGAGGCTACGAGCAGTACTTC	CASRGTGGGYEQYF
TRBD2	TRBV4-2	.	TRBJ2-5	TGTGCCAGCAGCCAAGAGACTAGCGGGATGGAGACCCAGTACTTC	CASSQETSGMETQYF
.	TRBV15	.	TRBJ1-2	TGTGCCACCAGCCGCGGGGAACGTAACTATGGCTACACCTTC	CATSRGERNYGYTF
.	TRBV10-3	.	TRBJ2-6	TGTGCCATCAGGGGTTCGGGGGCCAACGTCCTGACTTTC	CAIRGSGANVLTF